These 27 T cell receptor beta chains were sequenced from one sample in a study of control samples from healthy donors and cancer patients. TCRdb's table, derived via immunoSEQ multiplex PCR, lists solely in-frame clones and lacks some. Among about 89,000 clones listed, over 75% were seen once. Sequencing used blood. The receptors derive from a woman between 40 and 55 years old in good health.

The chain recombines TRBV7-8 with TRBJ1-1; the D is unclear. The CDR3 covers 13 residues. Germline V gene sequence: CDR1 SGHVS, CDR2 FQNEAQ. The V and J ends lost 0 bases and 1 base respectively, with 3 bases between them. This CDR3 is CASSLAGNTEAFF. The CDR3 bases are TGTGCCAGCAGCTTAGCGGGGAACACTGAAGCTTTCTTT.

CDR3 bases: TGTGCCAGCAGCTTAGGGACAGGAGACAATGAGCAGTTCTTC. Protein sequence: CASSLGTGDNEQFF. This sequence joins TRBV9 and TRBJ2-1; 8 bases map to TRBD1. This CDR3 is 14 amino acids long. Looked up from germline, CDR1 is SGDLS and CDR2 is YYNGEE. Trimming removed 4 bases from V and 5 bases from J; junction bases left unmatched: 5.

The chain combines TRBV2 with TRBJ1-6; D is perhaps TRBD1 (5 bases). The CDR3 contains 15 residues. CDR1 and CDR2 from the germline V gene are SNHLY and FYNNEI. Trimming cost V 3 bases and J 7 bases, with 13 bases left between them. The CDR3 here is CASSEQGRRNSPLHF. CDR3 nucleotides: TGTGCCAGCAGTGAGCAGGGACGGCGAAATTCACCCCTCCACTTT. The variable domain in full, with the rest retrieved from reference TRBV2 and TRBJ1-6, is EPEVTQTPSHQVTQMGQEVILRCVPISNHLYFYWYRQILGQKVEFLVSFYNNEISEKSEIFDDQFSVERPDGSNFTLKIRSTKLEDSAMYFCASSEQGRRNSPLHFGNGTRLTVT.

This sequence joins TRBV4-3 and TRBJ2-7, with 8 nucleotides matching TRBD2. J gave up 4 bases and V 1 base, and 9 bases lay outside the gene matches. CDR1 LGHNA and CDR2 YSLEER come from the germline V gene. This CDR3 is built from 16 residues. The CDR3 nucleotides are TGCGCCAGCAGCCAAGTGATCGGGGGGGGCAGGTACGAGCAGTACTTC. Its protein product is CASSQVIGGGRYEQYF.

The gene calls are TRBV5-8 and TRBJ1-5; 10 nucleotides align to TRBD1. Germline V gene lookup returns CDR1 SGHTS and CDR2 YDEGEE. The CDR3 length is 14 residues. V dropped 5 bases and J dropped 5; count of bases not matched to a gene: 4. In nucleotides, the CDR3 is TGTGCCAGCAGACCGACAGGGGGCCATCAGCCCCAGCATTTT. It is translated as CASRPTGGHQPQHF.

V gene TRBV5-5 combines with J gene TRBJ1-5; TRBD1 matches at 8 bases. The CDR3 loop spans 16 amino acids. V was clipped by 4 bases and J by 3 bases; unmatched bases: 9. Germline CDR1 and CDR2: SGHKS and YYEKEE (reference sequence). The DNA of the CDR3 is TGTGCCAGCAGCGCCGGACAGGGTAGGACCAATCAGCCCCAGCATTTT. Its translation is CASSAGQGRTNQPQHF.

The CDR3 coding sequence is TGTGCCAGCAGGGCCGGGACAGGTTCTGGAAACACCATATATTTT. It codes for CASRAGTGSGNTIYF. The chain uses TRBV9 and TRBJ1-3; 8 nucleotides line up with TRBD1. CDR3 size: 15 residues. Germline V gene data show CDR1 as SGDLS and CDR2 as YYNGEE. V gave up 5 bases and J gave up 1 base; unmatched junction bases: 5.

The chain joins TRBV18 to TRBJ2-7, with TRBD1 as a possible D gene (5 bases). Looked up from germline, CDR1 is KGHSH and CDR2 is LQKENI. Trimming pared 1 base from V and 5 bases from J, leaving 15 bases between. CDR3 length equals 15 residues. The CDR3 bases are TGTGCCAGCTCACCACAAGGGGCGCTTAAAGACGAGCAGTACTTC. Protein sequence: CASSPQGALKDEQYF.

This rearrangement joins TRBV30 to TRBJ2-5; tentatively, D is TRBD1 (5 bases). CDR3 size: 13 residues. Germline V gives CDR1 GTSNPN, CDR2 SVGIG (reference sequence). V shed 3 bases and J shed 0 bases, with 8 bases lying between them. CDR3 sequence: CAWRRGNQETQYF. CDR3 coding DNA: TGTGCCTGGAGAAGGGGAAACCAAGAGACCCAGTACTTC.

This clone was detected only a few times. The J gene is TRBJ1-2, the V gene TRBV5-6; possible D gene TRBD1, 6 bases. The CDR3 is 15 amino acids. V was shortened by 1 base and J by 3 bases, with 13 bases between the two germline ends. Germline loops: CDR1 SGHDT, CDR2 YYEEEE. CDR3 sequence (DNA): TGTGCCAGCAGCTTGTTCGGGGGCGCCGACTATGGCTACACCTTC. Translating it yields CASSLFGGADYGYTF.

The chain joins TRBV10-2 to TRBJ2-5; D not certain. This CDR3 has 12 residues. The ends were cut back, 1 base at V and 3 bases at J, with 3 bases in the middle. Looked up from germline, CDR1 is WSHSY and CDR2 is SAAADI. The CDR3 nucleotides read TGCGCCAGCAGTGAGTTGGAAGAGACCCAGTACTTC. As protein: CASSELEETQYF.

This sequence joins TRBV30 and TRBJ1-3; maybe TRBD1 (5 bases). V was pared by 1 base and J by 3 bases, with 16 bases between. The CDR3 is made up of 16 amino acids. Germline values: CDR1 GTSNPN, CDR2 SVGIG (reference sequence). The CDR3 DNA sequence: TGTGCCTGGAGTGGGGGCAGCGGGACTGTTGGAAACACCATATATTTT. Translating gives CAWSGGSGTVGNTIYF.

The CDR3 coding sequence is TGCGCCAGCAGCCGGCTAAGAGGGGAAGCGGGGGCATTCACAGATACGCAGTATTTT. This translates into CASSRLRGEAGAFTDTQYF. The rearrangement joins TRBV4-3 to TRBJ2-3; 8 positions agree with TRBD2. The trim removed 4 bases at V and 2 bases at J, leaving 17 bases unmatched. Per the germline V gene, CDR1 is LGHNA and CDR2 is YSLEER. This CDR3 contains 19 residues.

The V call is TRBV12-5, the J call TRBJ2-7, with D possibly being TRBD1 (5 bases). This CDR3 comprises 15 residues. Germline V gene lookup returns CDR1 LGHNT and CDR2 FRNRAP. V was cut by 1 base and J by 1 base, with 11 bases left in between. CDR3 protein: CASGLEVDRSYEQYF. CDR3 sequence (DNA): TGTGCTAGTGGTTTGGAGGTCGACAGATCCTACGAGCAGTACTTC.

The chain has TRBV27 and TRBJ2-7; the D is unclear. With 2 bases removed from V and 3 bases from J, the gap between germline ends came to 14 bases. In germline, CDR1 is MNHEY, CDR2 SMNVEV (reference sequence). CDR3 length equals 15 residues. Here the CDR3 DNA reads TGTGCCAGCAGTTTACACCCGGGCCCTGACTACGAGCAGTACTTC. This codes for CASSLHPGPDYEQYF.

The V and J genes are TRBV19 and TRBJ1-2; D unclear. Trimming shortened V by 3 bases and J by 5 bases, and 16 bases separated the two germline ends. The CDR3 extends over 15 amino acids. Germline CDR1 and CDR2: LNHDA and SQIVND (reference sequence). The CDR3 region has the DNA TGTGCCAGTAGTATTGGTGGGAACTACCTTTATGGCTACACCTTC. This codes for CASSIGGNYLYGYTF.

V and J are TRBV18 and TRBJ2-5; perhaps D is TRBD1 or TRBD2 (5 bases each). Trimming removed 4 bases at V and 5 bases at J, with 17 bases between. The V gene's germline CDR1 is KGHSH and CDR2 LQKENI. This CDR3 is built from 15 residues. In DNA, the CDR3 is TGTGCCAGCTCACTGACCCGTGTCGGGGCCGAGACCCAGTACTTC. This sequence encodes CASSLTRVGAETQYF.

This clone showed up just a few times. V is TRBV5-6 and J is TRBJ1-2; D is ambiguous. The V gene's germline CDR1 is SGHDT and CDR2 YYEEEE. Trimming cost V 4 bases and J 8 bases, with 18 bases left between them. This CDR3 has 14 residues. The CDR3 region is CASSPGVGFRGYTF. The DNA of the CDR3 is TGTGCCAGCAGCCCGGGCGTCGGGTTTAGAGGCTACACCTTC.

The chain combines TRBV3-1 (or the pseudogene TRBV3-2) with TRBJ2-7, with 9 bases aligning to TRBD1. The CDR3 sequence is 15 residues long. CDR1 LGHDT and CDR2 YNNKEL come from the germline V gene (reference sequence). With 4 bases clipped from V and 2 bases from J, the junction kept 6 bases outside the gene matches. CDR3 coding DNA: TGTGCCAGCAGCCTTCGTTGGACAGGGGCCTACGAGCAGTACTTC. Translating gives CASSLRWTGAYEQYF.

The chain uses TRBV21-1 and TRBJ1-1. TRBV21-1 is a known pseudogene. This CDR3 contains 15 residues. The CDR3 DNA follows: TGTGCCAGCAGCAAAGAGCCGGGAGGAAACACTGAAGCTTTCTTT. Its protein is CASSKEPGGNTEAFF.

J is TRBJ1-4 and V is TRBV7-2, with no clear D. V gave up 4 bases and J gave up 8 bases, with 8 bases separating them. This CDR3 is built from 12 residues. Germline V lookup: CDR1 SGHTA, CDR2 FQGNSA. The CDR3 is CASSSFSEKLFF. CDR3 bases: TGTGCCAGCAGCTCATTCTCAGAAAAACTGTTTTTT.

The chain joins TRBV5-4 to TRBJ2-1; no definite D call. The CDR3 loop spans 12 amino acids. CDR1 and CDR2 (germline): SGHNT, YYREEE (reference sequence). V gave up 3 bases and J gave up 7 bases, with 8 bases separating them. The CDR3 spells CASSSPGNEQFF. The CDR3 DNA sequence: TGTGCCAGCAGCTCGCCCGGGAATGAGCAGTTCTTC.

V gene TRBV5-1 combines with J gene TRBJ1-2, with TRBD1 as a possible D gene (5 bases). The CDR3 loop spans 15 amino acids. Trimming removed 1 base at V and 2 bases at J, with 12 bases between. Per the germline V gene, CDR1 is SGHRS and CDR2 is YFSETQ. The CDR3 region is CASSLRAGTNYGYTF. The CDR3, as DNA: TGCGCCAGCAGCTTGCGCGCCGGGACGAACTATGGCTACACCTTC.

This clone has ten or more counts. The chain joins TRBV10-3 to TRBJ1-3; D unresolved. Trimming pared 0 bases from V and 2 bases from J, leaving 8 bases between. This CDR3 is built from 15 residues. CDR1 is ENHRY and CDR2 is SYGVKD in the germline V gene. CDR3 sequence reads: CAISESRGTGNTIYF. The CDR3 nucleotides are TGTGCCATCAGTGAGTCGAGAGGGACTGGAAACACCATATATTTT.

The chain combines TRBV5-8 with TRBJ1-1; 7 bases line up with TRBD1. The germline CDR1 and CDR2 sequences are SGHTS and YDEGEE. This CDR3 is 17 amino acids long. With 2 bases clipped from V and 0 bases from J, the junction kept 10 bases outside the gene matches. CDR3: CASSLQLRTGMNTEAFF. The CDR3 DNA follows: TGTGCCAGCAGCTTACAACTGAGGACAGGCATGAACACTGAAGCTTTCTTT.

This clone was seen a handful of times. The V call is TRBV27, the J call TRBJ2-3; TRBD2 might be the D (5 bases). From germline, CDR1 is MNHEY and CDR2 SMNVEV (reference sequence). CDR3 size: 13 residues. With 1 base removed from V and 4 bases from J, the gap between germline ends came to 6 bases. As DNA, the CDR3 is TGTGCCAGCAGTTTATTGCGGGCAGATACGCAGTATTTT. Its protein product is CASSLLRADTQYF.

The V call is TRBV25-1, the J call TRBJ1-5; no clear D. CDR3 length: 13 residues. CDR1 and CDR2 from the germline V gene are MGHDK and SYGVNS. V was clipped by 4 bases and J by 5 bases, with 9 bases between them. DNA of the CDR3: TGTGCCAGCAGTGTAGGCGGCGATCAGCCCCAGCATTTT. The encoded protein is CASSVGGDQPQHF.